This T cell receptor beta chain originates from a study of cytomegalovirus exposure and HLA in healthy donors. This CDR3 contains 16 residues. CDR1 is MNHEY, CDR2 SMNVEV, per germline (reference sequence). The J segment lost 8 bases and the V segment lost 5 bases, leaving 13 bases of the junction unmatched. It was with 60 Vbeta and 13 Jbeta primers that the PCR ran. TCRdb keeps only in-frame clones here, not all; method: immunoSEQ multiplex PCR. The table includes about 70,000 clones, about nine tenths detected once. This receptor was taken from a woman aged 25 to 39 in good health and CMV-seronegative. Sequenced: PBMCs. This sequence joins TRBV27 and TRBJ1-2; 11 bases are shared with TRBD1. CDR3 in DNA: TGTGCCAGCAGTCCACACGGACAGGGGGCGCTCCCCGGCTACACCTTC. Its translation: CASSPHGQGALPGYTF.